One and the same sample provided the 16 T cell receptor beta chains below, sequenced in a study of beta chain features in type 1 diabetes. The study reverse transcribed the entire isolated RNA, so it sequenced expressed TCRB transcripts. The table came from immunoSEQ multiplex PCR; TCRdb's copy has only in-frame clones and leaves some out. This table has a few hundred thousand clones, roughly 15% appearing once. Input material: naive CD4+ T cells from blood. These receptors were obtained from a woman younger than 35 in good health.

This clone was seen only a few times. CDR3 residues: CASSGGTSGETQYF. Written as DNA, the CDR3 is TGCGCCAGCAGCGGCGGGACTAGCGGTGAGACCCAGTACTTC. The chain combines TRBV5-1 with TRBJ2-5, with 11 bases identical to TRBD2. Germline CDR1 reads SGHRS; CDR2 reads YFSETQ. V was clipped by 4 bases and J by 5 bases; unmatched bases: 4. CDR3 length: 14 residues.

This clone was counted a few times. The rearrangement links TRBV28 to TRBJ2-4; maybe TRBD1 (6 bases). Germline lookup yields CDR1 MDHEN and CDR2 SYDVKM. With 2 bases removed from V and 8 bases from J, the gap between germline ends came to 13 bases. This CDR3 is built from 14 residues. As DNA, the CDR3 is TGTGCCAGCAGTTTAACTAAACAGGGAGACATTCAGTACTTC. Translation gives CASSLTKQGDIQYF.

The genes are TRBV30 and TRBJ1-1; D unresolved. In germline, CDR1 is GTSNPN, CDR2 SVGIG (reference sequence). The CDR3 spans 15 residues. V lost 0 bases and J 9 bases, leaving 20 bases between the germline ends. CDR3: CAWSVRSVGREKAFF. As DNA, the CDR3 is TGTGCCTGGAGTGTACGGTCGGTCGGGAGAGAGAAAGCTTTCTTT.

The chain joins TRBV30 to TRBJ1-4, with D uncertain. This CDR3 has 14 residues. The V end lost 4 bases, the J end lost 4 bases, and 13 bases lay between the germline ends. Germline V gives CDR1 GTSNPN, CDR2 SVGIG (reference sequence). The CDR3 protein is CAWIRTGSNEKLFF. In nucleotides, the CDR3 is TGTGCCTGGATACGGACGGGAAGTAATGAAAAACTGTTTTTT. Full variable domain (missing parts from reference TRBV30 and TRBJ1-4): SQTIHQWPATLVQPVGSPLSLECTVEGTSNPNLYWYRQAAGRGLQLLFYSVGIGQISSEVPQNLSASRPQDRQFILSSKKLLLSDSGFYLCAWIRTGSNEKLFFGSGTQLSVL.

The table lists this clone with a few counts. The rearrangement joins TRBV7-3 to TRBJ1-1; D may be TRBD1 (6 bases). The CDR3 sequence is 14 residues long. The germline V and J ends were trimmed by 4 bases and 4 bases, with 13 bases remaining between them. In germline, CDR1 is SGHTA, CDR2 FQGTGA. The CDR3 nucleotides are TGTGCCAGCAGCTCCCAAGTGACAGGCACTGAAGCTTTCTTT. Its protein is CASSSQVTGTEAFF.

There are a few counts of this clone. This chain connects TRBV6-5 to TRBJ1-5, with D possibly matching TRBD1 (6 bases). The CDR3 contains 14 residues. Trimming removed 5 bases at V and 9 bases at J, with 17 bases between. Per the germline V gene, CDR1 is MNHEY and CDR2 is SVGAGI. In DNA form, the CDR3 reads TGTGCCAGCAGTGGCGGAAGGGCCAGGGGGCCCCAGCATTTT. It translates to CASSGGRARGPQHF.

The genes are TRBV30 and TRBJ2-1; 9 bases fit TRBD2. The CDR3 is 17 residues long. Germline lookup yields CDR1 GTSNPN and CDR2 SVGIG (reference sequence). V was pared by 0 bases and J by 5 bases, with 11 bases of the junction left unmatched. CDR3 sequence: CAWSVWASGDWDNEQFF. CDR3 nucleotides: TGTGCCTGGAGTGTATGGGCTAGCGGGGATTGGGACAATGAGCAGTTCTTC.

This clone was counted between two and nine times. This chain connects TRBV28 to TRBJ2-3, with TRBD1 as a possible D gene (7 bases). Trimming took off 8 bases at V and 0 bases at J, with 15 bases between the two ends. The CDR3 runs 15 residues. Germline-derived CDR1 and CDR2 are MDHEN and SYDVKM. CDR3 region: CASGRQGLSTDTQYF. DNA for the CDR3: TGTGCCAGCGGTCGACAGGGACTCAGCACAGATACGCAGTATTTT.

V gene TRBV7-6 combines with J gene TRBJ1-1; 8 bases are shared with TRBD1. CDR3 length: 15 amino acids. Germline-derived CDR1 and CDR2 are SGHVS and FNYEAQ. The J segment lost 10 bases and the V segment lost 5 bases, leaving 15 bases of the junction unmatched. This CDR3 is CASSTAGGFISGAFF. The CDR3, as DNA: TGTGCCAGCAGCACAGCAGGGGGCTTTATATCTGGAGCTTTCTTT.

The rearrangement links TRBV30 to TRBJ2-2, with 8 bases that match TRBD2. V shed 3 bases and J 5 bases; nucleotides not matched to a gene: 5. CDR1 is GTSNPN and CDR2 is SVGIG in the germline V gene (reference sequence). The CDR3 covers 14 residues. CDR3 amino acids: CAWSREGRTGELFF. CDR3 DNA: TGTGCCTGGAGCCGGGAGGGCCGGACCGGGGAGCTGTTTTTT. The entire variable domain, with the rest obtained from reference TRBV30 and TRBJ2-2, is as follows: SQTIHQWPATLVQPVGSPLSLECTVEGTSNPNLYWYRQAAGRGLQLLFYSVGIGQISSEVPQNLSASRPQDRQFILSSKKLLLSDSGFYLCAWSREGRTGELFFGEGSRLTVL.

V and J are TRBV30 and TRBJ2-1; the match to TRBD2 covers 9 bases. The CDR3 consists of 14 residues. J was trimmed by 3 bases and V by 4 bases; bases with no gene match: 4. Germline loops: CDR1 GTSNPN, CDR2 SVGIG (reference sequence). The CDR3 sequence is CAWTGTSFYNEQFF. CDR3 DNA sequence: TGTGCCTGGACCGGGACTAGCTTCTACAATGAGCAGTTCTTC.

The chain joins TRBV2 to TRBJ1-1; TRBD1 might be the D (6 bases). There are 14 residues in the CDR3. Trimming removed 4 bases from V and 0 bases from J, with 9 bases in between. CDR1 is SNHLY and CDR2 is FYNNEI in the germline V gene. CDR3 bases: TGTGCCAGCAGTGTGGACAGAGTGAACACTGAAGCTTTCTTT. Translated: CASSVDRVNTEAFF.

This clone has a handful of counts. The same CDR3 is also encoded by other DNA sequences in this sample. V is TRBV7-2 and J is TRBJ2-1, with D hard to call. Germline V gives CDR1 SGHTA, CDR2 FQGNSA. The CDR3 contains 15 residues. V was trimmed by 0 bases and J by 5 bases, leaving 11 bases between them. CDR3 DNA: TGTGCCAGCAGCTTAGCAGGTCGCGGAGACAATGAGCAGTTCTTC. Its translation: CASSLAGRGDNEQFF.

The V call is TRBV16, the J call TRBJ1-4; D gene uncertain. Trimming took off 6 bases at V and 8 bases at J, with 7 bases between the two ends. The CDR3 consists of 11 residues. CDR1 and CDR2 (germline): KGHSY, FQNENV. CDR3 DNA: TGTGCCAGCAGGAAACGGGAAAAACTGTTTTTT. Translating it yields CASRKREKLFF.

The chain links TRBV9 to TRBJ2-5; 7 nucleotides align to TRBD2. Trimming cost V 0 bases and J 5 bases; bases outside gene matches: 4. CDR1 and CDR2 from the germline V gene are SGDLS and YYNGEE. CDR3 size: 14 residues. The chain's CDR3 is CASSVDGAGETQYF. The CDR3 DNA reads as TGTGCCAGCAGCGTAGATGGAGCGGGGGAGACCCAGTACTTC.

This clone was detected a few times. The rearrangement uses TRBV30 and TRBJ2-2; weak D call: TRBD2 (6 bases). Germline V lookup: CDR1 GTSNPN, CDR2 SVGIG (reference sequence). The V end lost 6 bases, the J end lost 7 bases, and 18 bases lay between the germline ends. CDR3 length: 14 amino acids. The CDR3 bases are TGTGCCTGTCCCGGACTAAAAAGTATCGGGGAGCTGTTTTTT. Amino acids: CACPGLKSIGELFF.